This T cell receptor beta chain was obtained from a study of CD8 T cells in ankylosing spondylitis. Regarding the study as a whole: CD8+ cells made up the disease-linked clones, which were relatively rare in peripheral blood.

The V gene lost 0 bases and the J gene lost 4 bases, with 3 bases spanning the gap. CDR3 length: 13 amino acids. Germline-derived CDR1 and CDR2 are LNHNV and YYDKDF (reference sequence). MiXCR, run by TCRdb on the 5' RACE reads, gives a single entry per CDR3 protein. Of 200,000 to 300,000 distinct CDR3 sequences in the sample, under 35% were seen once. The sample holds a few counts of this clonotype. Antigen unknown. The chain combines TRBV15 with TRBJ1-4; the D is unclear. The sequence derives from a male donor with ankylosing spondylitis or in good health (not recorded which). The source material was blood, either unsorted or a sorted T cell fraction (not recorded which). CDR3 bases: TGTGCCACCAGCAGAGACCTTAATGAAAAACTGTTTTTT. This translates into CATSRDLNEKLFF.